The entry below describes one T cell receptor beta chain. Combining a sample-barcoded 5' primer with a J-beta primer mix, a second PCR ran for roughly 7 to 12 cycles. No fewer than 3 million CDR3-containing paired-end reads came from each sample. Each CDR3 protein gets one entry after TCRdb re-called the 5' RACE reads with MiXCR. This table holds 1.5 million to 2 million distinct CDR3 sequences, roughly 50% found once. This entry is derived from a study of blood T cells in healthy people across ages. This clonotype was sampled from a woman in her 40s in good health. Sequenced sample: blood.

The CDR3 coding sequence is TGTGCCAGCAGCCCGGGGGCGGGGGGTCGCGGTGAGCAGTTCTTC. It is translated as CASSPGAGGRGEQFF. The genes are TRBV7-2 and TRBJ2-1, with 8 positions matching TRBD2. CDR1 is SGHTA and CDR2 is FQGNSA in the germline V gene. The CDR3 has 15 residues. After removal of 5 bases from V and 9 bases from J, the junction contained 12 bases not matched to a gene.